These 4 T cell receptor beta chains share one sample of origin, sequenced in a study of OX40 agonist ivuxolimab in advanced cancers. TCRdb's copy holds only in-frame clones and misses some; the assay was immunoSEQ multiplex PCR. This table has about 55,000 clones, about 90% appearing once. The specimen was CD4+ or CD8+ T cells sorted from blood, collected in a trial of the OX40 agonist ivuxolimab. Receptors originate from an adult with an advanced solid tumor such as melanoma, head and neck, liver or kidney cancer.

The chain links TRBV2 to TRBJ1-1; tentatively, D is TRBD1 (6 bases). CDR1 and CDR2 from the germline V gene are SNHLY and FYNNEI. The CDR3 extends over 15 amino acids. The V and J ends lost 7 bases and 0 bases respectively, with 15 bases between them. The CDR3 bases are TGTGCCAGCAATGGCCAAGGGACATTGAACACTGAAGCTTTCTTT. This sequence encodes CASNGQGTLNTEAFF.

The V and J genes are TRBV27 and TRBJ2-7, with 7 bases fitting TRBD2. CDR1 and CDR2 from the germline V gene are MNHEY and SMNVEV (reference sequence). The V segment lost 6 bases and the J segment 7 bases; nucleotides outside the gene matches: 15. This CDR3 region has 15 residues. The CDR3 reads CASRETGTTVREQYF. DNA of the CDR3: TGTGCCAGCAGAGAGACCGGGACTACCGTTAGGGAGCAGTACTTC.

The chain is built from TRBV19 and TRBJ2-1, with 7 bases identical to TRBD2. J gave up 7 bases and V 3 bases, and 9 bases lay outside the gene matches. CDR3 length: 15 amino acids. Germline V gene data show CDR1 as LNHDA and CDR2 as SQIVND (reference sequence). CDR3 amino acids: CASSISAGVGNEQFF. DNA of the CDR3: TGTGCCAGTAGTATCTCGGCGGGAGTCGGTAATGAGCAGTTCTTC. The whole variable domain, filled in from reference TRBV19 and TRBJ2-1, reads DGGITQSPKYLFRKEGQNVTLSCEQNLNHDAMYWYRQDPGQGLRLIYYSQIVNDFQKGDIAEGYSVSREKKESFPLTVTSAQKNPTAFYLCASSISAGVGNEQFFGPGTRLTVL.

The genes are TRBV30 and TRBJ1-3; D remains ambiguous. Trimming cost V 0 bases and J 4 bases, with 7 bases left between them. The germline V gene encodes CDR1 GTSNPN and CDR2 SVGIG (reference sequence). The CDR3 loop spans 13 amino acids. This chain's CDR3 is CAWSVGSGNTIYF. The CDR3 coding sequence is TGTGCCTGGAGTGTGGGCTCCGGAAACACCATATATTTT.